The 15 T cell receptor beta chains reported below all come from one sample, sequenced in a study of PD-1 blockade in classical Hodgkin lymphoma. TCRdb's table, derived via immunoSEQ multiplex PCR, lists solely in-frame clones and lacks some. This table has some 93,000 clones, roughly 92% appearing once. Brentuximab vedotin exposure varied, and every patient relapsed after autologous stem cell transplantation. The source material was peripheral blood mononuclear cells (PBMCs), sampled at baseline. The source of these receptors is a human donor with classical Hodgkin lymphoma.

This chain uses TRBV28 with TRBJ2-2, with 11 bases aligning to TRBD2. Per the germline V gene, CDR1 is MDHEN and CDR2 is SYDVKM. With V trimmed by 6 bases and J by 5 bases, 8 bases remained unmatched. The CDR3 is made up of 16 amino acids. The CDR3 nucleotides read TGTGCCAGCAGATTTTTAGCGGGAGGGCCTACCGGGGAGCTGTTTTTT. Amino acids: CASRFLAGGPTGELFF.

The chain is built from TRBV5-1 and TRBJ1-1; 7 positions match TRBD1. V was pared by 2 bases and J by 0 bases, with 1 base of the junction left unmatched. CDR3 length equals 14 residues. Per germline, CDR1 SGHRS and CDR2 YFSETQ. CDR3: CASSLGGMNTEAFF. The CDR3 DNA reads TGCGCCAGCAGCTTAGGGGGCATGAACACTGAAGCTTTCTTT. Supplemented by reference TRBV5-1 and TRBJ1-1, the full variable domain reads KAGVTQTPRYLIKTRGQQVTLSCSPISGHRSVSWYQQTPGQGLQFLFEYFSETQRNKGNFPGRFSGRQFSNSRSEMNVSTLELGDSALYLCASSLGGMNTEAFFGQGTRLTVV.

This clone has just one count. The V and J genes are TRBV14 and TRBJ2-1, with 12 nucleotides matching TRBD2. Germline loops: CDR1 SGHDN, CDR2 FVKESK. With V trimmed by 0 bases and J by 0 bases, 6 bases remained unmatched. CDR3 length equals 19 residues. The CDR3 protein is CASSQDSWTSGISYNEQFF. DNA for the CDR3: TGTGCCAGCAGCCAAGATTCATGGACTAGCGGGATCTCCTACAATGAGCAGTTCTTC.

The chain couples TRBV4-2 to TRBJ1-2, with 11 positions matching TRBD1. Trimming cost V 0 bases and J 5 bases; bases outside gene matches: 5. Germline CDR1 LGHNA, CDR2 YNFKEQ. This CDR3 spans 16 amino acids. The CDR3 loop reads CASSQDNRDRGYGYTF. The CDR3 region has the DNA TGTGCCAGCAGCCAAGACAACCGGGACAGGGGGTATGGCTACACCTTC.

The chain joins TRBV29-1 to TRBJ1-1, with D possibly matching TRBD1 (6 bases). Per germline, CDR1 SQVTM and CDR2 ANQGSEA. The CDR3 is made up of 11 amino acids. Trimming pared 7 bases from V and 10 bases from J, leaving 16 bases between. CDR3 coding DNA: TGCAGCGGGACAGCCGGGACCAGAGCTTTCTTT. This encodes CSGTAGTRAFF.

This clone was detected only a few times. This sequence joins TRBV7-2 and TRBJ2-1, with D possibly TRBD1 on 5 matching bases. The germline V and J ends were trimmed by 2 bases and 13 bases, with 12 bases remaining between them. CDR1 is SGHTA, CDR2 FQGNSA, per germline. The CDR3 totals 12 residues. The CDR3 region is CASSLLGLHQFF. The CDR3, as DNA: TGTGCCAGCAGCTTATTGGGGCTACACCAGTTCTTC.

The chain recombines TRBV6-5 with TRBJ2-5; 8 bases are shared with TRBD2. Gene TRBJ2-7 matches the end of the DNA better, so the J call may be wrong. The CDR3 is made up of 15 amino acids. CDR1 is MNHEY, CDR2 SVGAGI, per germline. In DNA form, the CDR3 reads TGTGCCAGCAGTTCTCAGCGGGGGTACTACTACGAGCAGTACTTC. It encodes CASSSQRGYYYEQYF.

This chain connects TRBV6-5 to TRBJ2-7; D remains unclear. The CDR3 has 13 residues. Germline V gene data show CDR1 as MNHEY and CDR2 as SVGAGI. V was trimmed by 2 bases and J by 0 bases, leaving 5 bases between them. CDR3 region: CASSYGPSYEQYF. The CDR3, as DNA: TGTGCCAGCAGTTACGGACCCTCCTACGAGCAGTACTTC.

Only one count was recorded for this clone. The rearrangement links TRBV28 to TRBJ2-5; 9 bases map to TRBD1. After removal of 7 bases from V and 5 bases from J, the junction contained 11 bases not matched to a gene. The CDR3 loop spans 15 amino acids. Germline CDR1 reads MDHEN; CDR2 reads SYDVKM. The CDR3 bases are TGTGCCAGCACCCTTACAGGGGGCTATCGGGAGACCCAGTACTTC. Protein: CASTLTGGYRETQYF.

This clone was detected only a few times. The chain uses TRBV6-4 and TRBJ2-3, with D possibly TRBD1 on 5 matching bases. Germline assignment: CDR1 MRHNA and CDR2 SNTAGT. The CDR3 runs 13 residues. Trimming took off 4 bases at V and 4 bases at J, with 9 bases between the two ends. This CDR3 is CASSATGADTQYF. The DNA of the CDR3 is TGTGCCAGCAGTGCCACAGGTGCAGATACGCAGTATTTT.

The rearrangement links TRBV9 to TRBJ2-7; TRBD2 agrees at 11 bases. The CDR3 totals 15 residues. The V segment lost 3 bases and the J segment 3 bases; nucleotides outside the gene matches: 5. CDR1 and CDR2 (germline): SGDLS, YYNGEE. The CDR3 is CASSAGTSGGYEQYF. The CDR3 region has the DNA TGTGCCAGCAGCGCAGGGACTAGCGGAGGCTACGAGCAGTACTTC.

The CDR3 spells CASRPGLAGTGELFF. CDR3 sequence (DNA): TGCGCCAGCAGACCCGGACTAGCCGGCACCGGGGAGCTGTTTTTT. The V gene is TRBV5-1, the J gene TRBJ2-2, with 8 bases aligning to TRBD2. Germline lookup yields CDR1 SGHRS and CDR2 YFSETQ. The V segment lost 5 bases and the J segment 4 bases; nucleotides outside the gene matches: 7. The CDR3 is 15 amino acids.

This chain connects TRBV10-3 to TRBJ2-2; 8 nucleotides line up with TRBD2. CDR3 length equals 16 residues. Germline V gene lookup returns CDR1 ENHRY and CDR2 SYGVKD. J lost 5 bases, V lost 6 bases, and 11 bases had no gene match. As DNA, the CDR3 is TGTGCCATCAGGCCTAGCGGGTTTCGGCAAACCGGGGAGCTGTTTTTT. It translates to CAIRPSGFRQTGELFF.

A few counts support this clone. V is TRBV2 and J is TRBJ2-1; D is uncertain. Germline CDR1 and CDR2: SNHLY and FYNNEI. The CDR3 is made up of 15 amino acids. Trimming removed 1 base from V and 2 bases from J, with 9 bases in between. The CDR3: CASSEESITYNEQFF. CDR3 sequence (DNA): TGTGCCAGCAGTGAAGAATCTATTACCTACAATGAGCAGTTCTTC.

The J gene is TRBJ2-5, the V gene TRBV7-7; unclear D gene. The CDR3 length is 16 residues. V gave up 1 base and J gave up 2 bases, with 14 bases separating them. Germline V gene data show CDR1 as SSHAT and CDR2 as FNYEAQ (reference sequence). The CDR3 protein is CASSLGQSAVQETQYF. For the CDR3, the DNA is TGTGCCAGCAGCTTAGGTCAGAGCGCGGTACAAGAGACCCAGTACTTC.